This TCR beta chain emerged from a study of blood T cell repertoires in COVID-19. Study information: There were acute and convalescent COVID-19 samples, and they came from the United States, Italy and Spain. Nucleic acid was either cDNA or gDNA, and it came from T cells, B-cell-depleted T cells, or PBMCs.

The authors' processing: Nucleated cell number was recorded as an estimate derived from reference gene primer amplification. Libraries were prepared by immunoSEQ multiplex PCR; TCRdb keeps only in-frame clonotypes and omits some of them. V and J calls and clone size are as listed in that table; D and trimming were resolved from the DNA. The table records about 130,000 clones, approximately 89% of them present only once. The CDR3 has 13 amino acids. The germline gives CDR1 SGHAT, CDR2 FQNNGV. Deletions cut 6 bases from V and 1 base from J, with 10 bases between. This TCR was sampled from a man aged 45-65 years with acute or convalescent COVID-19. Sequencing was performed on peripheral blood. The rearrangement uses TRBV11-2 and TRBJ2-7, with a tentative D call TRBD1 (6 bases). The CDR3 DNA is TGTGCCAGCAGTTCGACAGGTTCCTACGAGCAGTACTTC. Its protein product is CASSSTGSYEQYF.